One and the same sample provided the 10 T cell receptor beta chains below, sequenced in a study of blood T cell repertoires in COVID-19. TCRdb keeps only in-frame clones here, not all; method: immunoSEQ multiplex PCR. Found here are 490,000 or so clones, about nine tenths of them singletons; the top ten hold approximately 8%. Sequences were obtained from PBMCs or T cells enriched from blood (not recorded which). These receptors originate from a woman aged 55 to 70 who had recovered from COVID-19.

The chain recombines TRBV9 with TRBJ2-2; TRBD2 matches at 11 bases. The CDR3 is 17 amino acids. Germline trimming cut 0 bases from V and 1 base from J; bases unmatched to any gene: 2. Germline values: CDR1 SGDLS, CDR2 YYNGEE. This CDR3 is CASSVGLAGLNTGELFF. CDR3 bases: TGTGCCAGCAGCGTAGGACTAGCGGGACTGAACACCGGGGAGCTGTTTTTT.

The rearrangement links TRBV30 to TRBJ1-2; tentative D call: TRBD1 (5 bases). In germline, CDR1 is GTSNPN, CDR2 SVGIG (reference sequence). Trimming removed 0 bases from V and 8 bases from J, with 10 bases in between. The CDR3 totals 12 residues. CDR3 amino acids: CAWSVVQAGYTF. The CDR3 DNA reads TGTGCCTGGAGTGTAGTACAGGCCGGCTACACCTTC.

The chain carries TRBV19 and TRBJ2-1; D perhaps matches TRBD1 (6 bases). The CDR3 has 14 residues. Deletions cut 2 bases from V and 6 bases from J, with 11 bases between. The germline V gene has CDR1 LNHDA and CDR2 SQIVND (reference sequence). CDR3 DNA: TGTGCCAGTAGTATAAGTGGGGGCAGCAATGAGCAGTTCTTC. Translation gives CASSISGGSNEQFF.

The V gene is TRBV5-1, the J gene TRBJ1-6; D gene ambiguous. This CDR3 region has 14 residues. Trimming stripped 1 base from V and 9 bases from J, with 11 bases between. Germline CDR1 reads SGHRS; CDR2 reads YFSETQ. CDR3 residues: CASSLTLGGSPLHF. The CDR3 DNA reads TGCGCCAGCAGCTTGACCCTGGGAGGTTCACCCCTCCACTTT.

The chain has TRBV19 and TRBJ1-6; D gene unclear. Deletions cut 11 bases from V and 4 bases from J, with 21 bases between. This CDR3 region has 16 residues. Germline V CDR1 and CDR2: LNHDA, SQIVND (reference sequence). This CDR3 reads CAHTKQSSSYNSPLHF. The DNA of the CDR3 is TGTGCCCATACAAAACAGTCAAGTTCATATAATTCACCCCTCCACTTT.

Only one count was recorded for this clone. The CDR3 sequence: CASSLGLEAGTDTQYF. CDR3 bases: TGTGCCAGCAGCCTTGGCCTAGAGGCGGGCACAGATACGCAGTATTTT. J is TRBJ2-3 and V is TRBV7-6; D not certain. This CDR3 region has 16 residues. Trimming shortened V by 5 bases and J by 1 base, and 16 bases separated the two germline ends. Looked up from germline, CDR1 is SGHVS and CDR2 is FNYEAQ.

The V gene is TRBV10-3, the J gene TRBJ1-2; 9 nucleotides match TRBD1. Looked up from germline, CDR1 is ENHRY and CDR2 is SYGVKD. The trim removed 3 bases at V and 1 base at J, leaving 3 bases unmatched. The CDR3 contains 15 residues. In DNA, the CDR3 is TGTGCCATCAGTGAAGGACAGGGGTTTAACTATGGCTACACCTTC. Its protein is CAISEGQGFNYGYTF.

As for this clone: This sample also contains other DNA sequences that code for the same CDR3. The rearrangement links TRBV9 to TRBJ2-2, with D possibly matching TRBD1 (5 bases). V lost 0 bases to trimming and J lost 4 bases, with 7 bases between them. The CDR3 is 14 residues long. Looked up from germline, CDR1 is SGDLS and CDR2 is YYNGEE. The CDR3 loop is CASSVVGATGELFF. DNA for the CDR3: TGTGCCAGCAGCGTAGTAGGGGCCACCGGGGAGCTGTTTTTT.

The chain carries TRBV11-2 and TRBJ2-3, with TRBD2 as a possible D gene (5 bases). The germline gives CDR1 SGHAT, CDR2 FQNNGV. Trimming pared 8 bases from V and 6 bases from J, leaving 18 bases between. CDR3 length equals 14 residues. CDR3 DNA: TGTGCCAGCGCAAACGAGCTAGCCCTGGATACGCAGTATTTT. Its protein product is CASANELALDTQYF.

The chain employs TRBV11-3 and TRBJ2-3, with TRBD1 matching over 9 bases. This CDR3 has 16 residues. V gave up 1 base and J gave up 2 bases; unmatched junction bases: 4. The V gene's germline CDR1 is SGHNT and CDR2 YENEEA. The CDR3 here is CASSLAGTGSTDTQYF. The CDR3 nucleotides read TGTGCCAGCAGCTTAGCCGGGACAGGGTCCACAGATACGCAGTATTTT.